This T cell receptor beta chain was sequenced in a study of post-analysis software for immune sequencing data. In the study overall: Patients had relapsing-remitting, secondary progressive or progressive-relapsing multiple sclerosis; some lacked subtype.

Germline lookup yields CDR1 DFQATT and CDR2 SNEGSKA (reference sequence). The CDR3 extends over 13 amino acids. A remark on this clonotype: Its antigen remains unidentified.

Unique-molecular-identifier-tagged TCR beta cDNA libraries were used. Around 460,000 cDNA molecules came from around 1 to 9.1 million T cells. TCRdb re-analysed the PCR reads in MiXCR, keeping a single row per CDR3 protein. The sample has over 700,000 distinct CDR3 sequences; roughly 27% are singletons. Study results and limitations: Pronounced co-clustering by F measure was evident among identically batched samples. Controls showed significantly higher normalized Chao1 diversity than did multiple sclerosis patients. In patients, 4 to 6 TRBV segments were more frequent than in controls, with TRBV5-6, TRBV5-1 and TRBV20-1 among them.

This sequence was found in a girl under 18 with multiple sclerosis. The sequencing sample was made of blood. This chain links TRBV20-1 with TRBJ2-5; the D gene is possibly TRBD2 (6 bases). The J call may be faulty, since TRBJ2-7 better matches the DNA end. In DNA, the CDR3 is TGCAGTGCAAGGGACTGGGGGGAATACGAGCAGTACTTC. This encodes CSARDWGEYEQYF.